This is a list of T cell receptor beta chains from one sample in a study of response to subunit inactivated influenza vaccine. Via MiXCR, TCRdb re-called the RT-PCR reads, giving one row per CDR3 protein. The sample has over 150,000 distinct CDR3 sequences, about 11% seen once; the top ten hold under 40%. This specimen consisted of CD8+ T cells sorted from PBMCs, obtained roughly 24 months after vaccination. Receptors originate from a man aged 50-75 years who received an inactivated influenza vaccine. Each CDR3 is given with its conserved first and last residue. D genes are given only for firm matches. Where a row states a size, it is once, few, many or the class of an expanded clone; other rows omit it.

D: NA
J: TRBJ2-3
V: TRBV7-3
size: NA
DNA: TGTGCCAGCAGCTTGTGGACTGGACCCGGGGACTGGACGCCGACTCATACGCAGTATTTT
CDR3: CASSLWTGPGDWTPTHTQYF

D: NA
J: TRBJ1-2
V: TRBV5-4
size: few
DNA: TGTGCCAGCAGCTTGGATCGGGTCTCCTATGGCTACACCTTC
CDR3: CASSLDRVSYGYTF

D: NA
J: TRBJ1-2
V: TRBV2
size: NA
DNA: TGTGCCAGCAGTGAAAGTATAGGGGTCGGTGGCTACACCTTC
CDR3: CASSESIGVGGYTF

D: NA
J: TRBJ2-1
V: TRBV20-1
size: many
DNA: TGCAGTTCATCTATGGGATCTAGATACAATGAGCAGTTCTTC
CDR3: CSSSMGSRYNEQFF

D: NA
J: TRBJ1-2
V: TRBV6-5
size: few
DNA: TGTGCCAGCAGTTACTCGGGCAACTACTATGGCTACACCTTC
CDR3: CASSYSGNYYGYTF

D: NA
J: TRBJ2-1
V: TRBV20-1
size: NA
DNA: TGCAGTGCTAGCTTACCGGGCATCTCCTACAATGAGCAGTTCTTC
CDR3: CSASLPGISYNEQFF

D: NA
J: TRBJ2-1
V: TRBV4-1
size: many
DNA: TGCGCCAGCAGCCAATACAATGAGCAGTTCTTC
CDR3: CASSQYNEQFF

D: TRBD2
J: TRBJ2-2
V: TRBV6-5
size: NA
DNA: TGTGCCAGCAGTTCTAGCGGGAGGGACCGGGCCGGGGAGCTGTTTTTT
CDR3: CASSSSGRDRAGELFF

D: TRBD2
J: TRBJ2-2
V: TRBV28
size: NA
DNA: TGTGCCAGCAGTATTCTGGGACTAGCGGCGAACACCGGGGAGCTGTTTTTT
CDR3: CASSILGLAANTGELFF

D: NA
J: TRBJ2-2
V: TRBV2
size: NA
DNA: TGTGCCAGCAGTATTAGCGGGGAGCTGTTTTTT
CDR3: CASSISGELFF

D: NA
J: TRBJ2-1
V: TRBV4-2
size: many
DNA: TGTGCCAGCAGCCAATTTGACGGCTACAATGAGCAGTTCTTC
CDR3: CASSQFDGYNEQFF

D: TRBD2
J: TRBJ2-7
V: TRBV12-3/TRBV12-4
size: NA
DNA: TGTGCCAGCAGTTTAGCTAGCGGGGGGCCCCACGAGCAGTACTTC
CDR3: CASSLASGGPHEQYF

D: TRBD2
J: TRBJ2-5
V: TRBV27
size: NA
DNA: TGTGCCAGCAGTTTAGGCGGGAGGGCCGGAGAGACCCAGTACTTC
CDR3: CASSLGGRAGETQYF

D: TRBD1
J: TRBJ1-4
V: TRBV16
size: few
DNA: TGTGCCAGCAGCCTTACGGACAGGGGGCATGAAAAACTGTTTTTT
CDR3: CASSLTDRGHEKLFF

D: NA
J: TRBJ2-1
V: TRBV20-1
size: few
DNA: TGCAGTGCTAGAGATAACTCGCGCAGCTCCTACAATGAGCAGTTCTTC
CDR3: CSARDNSRSSYNEQFF

D: NA
J: TRBJ1-5
V: TRBV28
size: NA
DNA: TGTGCCAGCAGTTTGTGGGGGGCAGGACAGCCCCAGCATTTT
CDR3: CASSLWGAGQPQHF

D: TRBD2
J: TRBJ2-7
V: TRBV5-4
size: few
DNA: TGTGCCAGCCGAAAGCGGGAGGTTACCTACGAGCAGTACTTC
CDR3: CASRKREVTYEQYF

D: TRBD1
J: TRBJ2-7
V: TRBV5-1
size: many
DNA: TGCGCCAGCAGCTTCGGGACAGAGTCCTACGAGCAGTACTTC
CDR3: CASSFGTESYEQYF

D: TRBD2
J: TRBJ2-7
V: TRBV12-3/TRBV12-4
size: NA
DNA: TGTGCCAGCAGTTTAGTCGTAGCGGGCCCCCACTACAAGCAGTACTTC
CDR3: CASSLVVAGPHYKQYF

D: TRBD2
J: TRBJ2-7
V: TRBV27
size: few
DNA: TGTGCCAGCAGGCTGGGACTAGCGGGTTCCTACGAGCAGTACTTC
CDR3: CASRLGLAGSYEQYF

D: NA
J: TRBJ2-3
V: TRBV7-9
size: NA
DNA: TGTGCCAGCAGCTCGGTTGCCACCACAGATACGCAGTATTTT
CDR3: CASSSVATTDTQYF

D: NA
J: TRBJ1-5
V: TRBV7-8
size: few
DNA: TGTGCCAGCAGCCTGGACACCTTCAATCAGCCCCAGCATTTT
CDR3: CASSLDTFNQPQHF

D: TRBD2
J: TRBJ2-3
V: TRBV6-2/TRBV6-3
size: once
DNA: TGTGCCGCCCGGACTAGCCCCACAGATACGCAGTATTTT
CDR3: CAARTSPTDTQYF

D: NA
J: TRBJ2-3
V: TRBV7-2
size: NA
DNA: TGTGCCAGCTGTGCTGTCAGGGCGGATACGCAGTATTTT
CDR3: CASCAVRADTQYF

D: TRBD2
J: TRBJ2-3
V: TRBV5-4
size: NA
DNA: TGTGCCAGCAGCTTGGTGACTAGCGGGGCCAATTTCTACACAGATACGCAGTATTTT
CDR3: CASSLVTSGANFYTDTQYF

D: NA
J: TRBJ1-2
V: TRBV28
size: few
DNA: TGTGCCAGCAGTTTAATGATGGGGGGCGGCGACTATGGCTACACCTTC
CDR3: CASSLMMGGGDYGYTF

D: NA
J: TRBJ2-2
V: TRBV10-3
size: many
DNA: TGTGCCATCAGTGAATGGGGAGTTGAACACACCGGGGAGCTGTTTTTT
CDR3: CAISEWGVEHTGELFF

D: NA
J: TRBJ2-1
V: TRBV27
size: few
DNA: TGTGCCAGCAGTTTAAAGGAATACAATGAGCAGTTCTTC
CDR3: CASSLKEYNEQFF

D: NA
J: TRBJ2-1
V: TRBV12-3/TRBV12-4
size: few
DNA: TGTGCCAGCAGTTCTGCGATGGCCTACAATGAGCAGTTCTTC
CDR3: CASSSAMAYNEQFF

D: TRBD1
J: TRBJ2-4
V: TRBV29-1
size: few
DNA: TGCAGCGTTCCCGGGACAGGGCCAAAAAACATTCAGTACTTC
CDR3: CSVPGTGPKNIQYF

D: NA
J: TRBJ2-3
V: TRBV28
size: NA
DNA: TGTGCCAGCAGTTTAGAAAGGGACACCACAGATACGCAGTATTTT
CDR3: CASSLERDTTDTQYF

D: NA
J: TRBJ2-1
V: TRBV2
size: NA
DNA: TGTGCCAGCACCGACACCCTATCCTACAATGAGCAGTTCTTC
CDR3: CASTDTLSYNEQFF

D: NA
J: TRBJ2-4
V: TRBV12-3/TRBV12-4
size: many
DNA: TGTGCCAGCAGTTTAATAGCTGGTTTCGAGGAGCAGTACTTC
CDR3: CASSLIAGFEEQYF

D: TRBD1
J: TRBJ2-1
V: TRBV6-2/TRBV6-3
size: many
DNA: TGTGCCAGCAGTTACTCGACGCTGTTCCTGGACAGGGACAATGAGCAGTTCTTC
CDR3: CASSYSTLFLDRDNEQFF

D: TRBD2
J: TRBJ2-2
V: TRBV27
size: few
DNA: TGTGCCAGCAGTTTTTTACTAGCGGGGGGTATCACCGGGGAGCTGTTTTTT
CDR3: CASSFLLAGGITGELFF

D: TRBD1
J: TRBJ2-7
V: TRBV6-2/TRBV6-3
size: many
DNA: TGTGCCAGCAGTTACGGGTCCGGACAGGGTTTTTTCCACGAGCAGTACTTC
CDR3: CASSYGSGQGFFHEQYF

D: NA
J: TRBJ2-1
V: TRBV20-1
size: many
DNA: TGCAGTGCAAGGAACTCTGTGTACAATGAGCAGTTCTTC
CDR3: CSARNSVYNEQFF

D: NA
J: TRBJ1-5
V: TRBV12-3/TRBV12-4
size: NA
DNA: TGTGCCAGCCGGAGGGGGGGTCAGCCCCAGCATTTT
CDR3: CASRRGGQPQHF

D: TRBD2
J: TRBJ2-3
V: TRBV12-3/TRBV12-4
size: many
DNA: TGTGCCAGCAGTCCAGCTAGCGGGGGGAACACAGATACGCAGTATTTT
CDR3: CASSPASGGNTDTQYF

D: TRBD1
J: TRBJ2-7
V: TRBV13
size: NA
DNA: TGTGCCAGCAGCGAGGGACAGGGGAGCTACGAGCAGTACTTC
CDR3: CASSEGQGSYEQYF

D: NA
J: TRBJ2-1
V: TRBV3-1
size: few
DNA: TGTGCCAGCAGCCAAGGAATTGGGGGGAATGAGCAGTTCTTC
CDR3: CASSQGIGGNEQFF

D: NA
J: TRBJ2-1
V: TRBV4-1
size: many
DNA: TGCGCCAGCAGCCAAGGCCCTGGGGCCTACAATGAGCAGTTCTTC
CDR3: CASSQGPGAYNEQFF

D: TRBD2
J: TRBJ2-1
V: TRBV7-3
size: many
DNA: TGTGCCAGCAGCTTAACGTCCGGACTAGCGGGAGGGTCCCGGTCGACTCTTAATGAGCAGTTCTTC
CDR3: CASSLTSGLAGGSRSTLNEQFF

D: NA
J: TRBJ2-7
V: TRBV27
size: few
DNA: TGTGCCAGCAGACCCCTTCCGCCCTCATACGAGCAGTACTTC
CDR3: CASRPLPPSYEQYF